These 29 T cell receptor beta chains were sequenced from one sample in a study of blood T cell repertoires in COVID-19. Produced via immunoSEQ multiplex PCR; TCRdb's table is partial and in-frame only. The sample yields 65,000 to 85,000 clones, 70% to 80% seen once. Material for sequencing was peripheral blood. These receptor sequences come from a woman aged 80 or over with active or convalescent COVID-19.

The chain links TRBV28 to TRBJ1-1; D might be TRBD1 (5 bases). This CDR3 spans 13 amino acids. Trimming took off 2 bases at V and 7 bases at J, with 11 bases between the two ends. CDR1 and CDR2 (germline): MDHEN, SYDVKM. The chain's CDR3 is CASSLGQAVEAFF. CDR3 sequence (DNA): TGTGCCAGCAGTTTAGGACAAGCAGTTGAAGCTTTCTTT.

This chain joins TRBV6-2 or TRBV6-3 and TRBJ2-1; tentative D call: TRBD2 (6 bases). V lost 6 bases and J 2 bases, leaving 17 bases between the germline ends. Looked up from germline, CDR1 is MNHEY and CDR2 is SVGEGT. The CDR3 spans 16 residues. The CDR3 reads CASSRRLAPPYNEQFF. The CDR3, as DNA: TGTGCCAGCAGCCGCCGCCTAGCGCCTCCCTACAATGAGCAGTTCTTC.

This chain joins TRBV6-1 and TRBJ1-1, with D maybe TRBD1 (6 bases). The CDR3 consists of 14 residues. Germline assignment: CDR1 MNHNS and CDR2 SASEGT. Trimming removed 1 base at V and 5 bases at J, with 11 bases between. The DNA for the CDR3 is TGTGCCAGCAGTGAAGACAGGGTAGCAACTGAAGCTTTCTTT. Translated, it gives CASSEDRVATEAFF.

J is TRBJ2-5 and V is TRBV5-4, with 7 bases that match TRBD1. With 6 bases clipped from V and 5 bases from J, the junction kept 7 bases outside the gene matches. Per germline, CDR1 SGHNT and CDR2 YYREEE (reference sequence). CDR3 size: 13 residues. The CDR3, as DNA: TGTGCCAGCACAATACAGGGGACGGAGACCCAGTACTTC. Residues: CASTIQGTETQYF.

The gene calls are TRBV19 and TRBJ1-6, with D possibly matching TRBD1 (5 bases). The CDR3 runs to 15 residues. V was clipped by 6 bases and J by 5 bases, with 14 bases between them. Germline V lookup: CDR1 LNHDA, CDR2 SQIVND (reference sequence). CDR3 region: CASSAAGLNNSPLHF. CDR3 nucleotides: TGTGCCAGTAGCGCCGCGGGACTGAATAATTCACCCCTCCACTTT.

The CDR3 bases are TGTGCCAGCAGCTGGGGAGGAGAGGAGACCCAGTACTTC. Encoded protein: CASSWGGEETQYF. The chain links TRBV6-5 to TRBJ2-5, with a weak D call TRBD2 (6 bases). Germline CDR1 reads MNHEY; CDR2 reads SVGAGI. The V and J ends lost 6 bases and 5 bases respectively, with 13 bases between them. The CDR3 totals 13 residues.

The chain uses TRBV7-9 and TRBJ1-2, with a weak D call TRBD1 (6 bases). Germline V lookup: CDR1 SEHNR, CDR2 FQNEAQ (reference sequence). The CDR3 has 14 amino acids. V gave up 1 base and J gave up 6 bases, with 12 bases separating them. The CDR3 sequence: CASSLGRTVNGYTF. The CDR3, as DNA: TGTGCCAGCAGCTTAGGTCGGACAGTTAATGGCTACACCTTC.

The chain combines TRBV19 with TRBJ2-7; TRBD2 matches at 7 bases. The CDR3 loop spans 14 amino acids. V dropped 7 bases and J dropped 6; count of bases not matched to a gene: 12. In germline, CDR1 is LNHDA, CDR2 SQIVND (reference sequence). The CDR3 DNA reads as TGTGCCAGTACCCTCGCCCGGGGGGTCGGCGAGCAGTACTTC. Protein sequence: CASTLARGVGEQYF.

V is TRBV20-1 and J is TRBJ2-5; TRBD2 matches at 8 bases. This CDR3 is 14 amino acids long. Germline CDR1 and CDR2: DFQATT and SNEGSKA (reference sequence). V lost 3 bases to trimming and J lost 5 bases; unmatched junction nucleotides: 8. The CDR3 sequence: CSASPGGLGETQYF. The CDR3 nucleotides are TGCAGTGCTAGTCCGGGGGGGTTAGGTGAGACCCAGTACTTC.

J is TRBJ1-2 and V is TRBV10-3; TRBD1 matches at 7 bases. This CDR3 has 15 residues. J lost 5 bases, V lost 0 bases, and 6 bases had no gene match. Per the germline V gene, CDR1 is ENHRY and CDR2 is SYGVKD. CDR3 DNA sequence: TGTGCCATCAGTGAGTCTTTACAGGGGAGGTATGGCTACACCTTC. Translation gives CAISESLQGRYGYTF.

The J gene is TRBJ2-3, the V gene TRBV7-9; D perhaps matches TRBD2 (6 bases). V was cut by 5 bases and J by 3 bases, with 15 bases left in between. CDR1 and CDR2 (germline): SEHNR, FQNEAQ (reference sequence). CDR3 length equals 15 residues. CDR3 coding DNA: TGTGCCAGCAGCCGCGGGGATTCGAGGACAGATACGCAGTATTTT. As protein: CASSRGDSRTDTQYF. Together with reference TRBV7-9 and TRBJ2-3, the CDR3 gives the full variable domain: DTGVSQNPRHKITKRGQNVTFRCDPISEHNRLYWYRQTLGQGPEFLTYFQNEAQLEKSRLLSDRFSAERPKGSFSTLEIQRTEQGDSAMYLCASSRGDSRTDTQYFGPGTRLTVL.

Points on this clone: The same CDR3 is also encoded by other DNA sequences in this sample. This sequence joins TRBV5-1 and TRBJ1-2, with TRBD1 matching over 7 bases. CDR1 and CDR2 from the germline V gene are SGHRS and YFSETQ. This CDR3 contains 13 residues. The ends lost 0 bases at V and 5 bases at J; junction bases unmatched: 1. In DNA form, the CDR3 reads TGCGCCAGCAGCTTGGCAGGGGGTTATGGCTACACCTTC. As protein: CASSLAGGYGYTF.

The chain links TRBV25-1 to TRBJ2-1, with unresolved D. Trimming removed 7 bases at V and 5 bases at J, with 12 bases between. The CDR3 has 13 amino acids. The germline V gene has CDR1 MGHDK and CDR2 SYGVNS. The CDR3 is CASITAGDNEQFF. The CDR3 nucleotides are TGTGCCAGCATCACCGCCGGAGACAATGAGCAGTTCTTC. Using reference TRBV25-1 and TRBJ2-1 for the parts outside the CDR3, the full variable domain is EADIYQTPRYLVIGTGKKITLECSQTMGHDKMYWYQQDPGMELHLIHYSYGVNSTEKGDLSSESTVSRIRTEHFPLTLESARPSHTSQYLCASITAGDNEQFFGPGTRLTVL.

This rearrangement joins TRBV12-5 to TRBJ2-5, with 9 bases identical to TRBD1. Germline values: CDR1 LGHNT, CDR2 FRNRAP. Germline trimming cut 6 bases from V and 9 bases from J; bases unmatched to any gene: 8. The CDR3 is made up of 13 amino acids. The CDR3 coding sequence is TGTGCTAGTGGATTTGGACAGGGGAGGGCCCAGTACTTC. Its translation is CASGFGQGRAQYF. Full variable domain (outside the CDR3, taken from reference TRBV12-5 and TRBJ2-5): DARVTQTPRHKVTEMGQEVTMRCQPILGHNTVFWYRQTMMQGLELLAYFRNRAPLDDSGMPKDRFSAEMPDATLATLKIQPSEPRDSAVYFCASGFGQGRAQYFGPGTRLLVL.

This clone was observed once. This chain uses TRBV27 with TRBJ1-6; 9 bases are a match to TRBD1. This CDR3 has 14 amino acids. The junction had 6 bases not matched to a gene; V was cut back by 6 bases and J by 9 bases. The V gene's germline CDR1 is MNHEY and CDR2 SMNVEV (reference sequence). CDR3 in amino acids: CASRYRDRASPLHF. CDR3 coding DNA: TGTGCCAGCAGGTACCGGGACAGGGCTTCACCCCTCCACTTT.

The chain joins TRBV5-1 to TRBJ1-5, with D tentatively TRBD1 (5 bases). CDR3 length: 15 amino acids. The germline V gene has CDR1 SGHRS and CDR2 YFSETQ. The V end was cut by 0 bases, the J end by 1 base, with 8 bases between. The DNA of the CDR3 is TGCGCCAGCAGCTTGGCGGGGGGAAGCAATCAGCCCCAGCATTTT. Translation gives CASSLAGGSNQPQHF.

CDR3 sequence (DNA): TGTGCCAGCAGCCTCGGGACTAGCGGGACCTCCTACGAGCAGTACTTC. It specifies CASSLGTSGTSYEQYF. V and J are TRBV7-6 and TRBJ2-7, with 13 bases aligning to TRBD2. The length of the CDR3 is 16 residues. Trimming removed 5 bases from V and 0 bases from J; junction bases left unmatched: 4. Germline V gene lookup returns CDR1 SGHVS and CDR2 FNYEAQ.

This chain uses TRBV7-3 with TRBJ1-2; TRBD1 aligns across 10 bases. This CDR3 comprises 14 residues. Germline values: CDR1 SGHTA, CDR2 FQGTGA. Losses at the gene ends were 6 bases for V and 8 bases for J; bases not matched to a gene: 9. Here the CDR3 DNA reads TGTGCCAGCAGTCGGACAGGGGGATATGGAGGCTACACCTTC. Its translation is CASSRTGGYGGYTF.

This chain uses TRBV9 with TRBJ2-7; a weak D match, TRBD2 (6 bases). Trimming left V 4 bases short and J 4 bases short, with 18 bases between. Germline-derived CDR1 and CDR2 are SGDLS and YYNGEE. CDR3 size: 15 residues. For the CDR3, the DNA is TGTGCCAGCAGCCTCACCGGGACTTCCCTGTACGAGCAGTACTTC. It is translated as CASSLTGTSLYEQYF.

The chain is built from TRBV28 and TRBJ2-1; D might be TRBD2 (5 bases). The CDR3 is 16 residues long. Germline-derived CDR1 and CDR2 are MDHEN and SYDVKM. The V end was cut by 4 bases, the J end by 9 bases, with 22 bases between. The CDR3 loop is CASSCHREMNDGEQFF. The CDR3 DNA is TGTGCCAGCAGTTGCCACCGGGAAATGAACGACGGTGAGCAGTTCTTC.

The chain has TRBV7-8 and TRBJ1-4; tentatively, D is TRBD1 (6 bases). The germline CDR1 and CDR2 sequences are SGHVS and FQNEAQ. The V and J ends lost 1 base and 7 bases respectively, with 13 bases between them. The length of the CDR3 is 15 residues. The CDR3: CASSLVDSWGEKLFF. The DNA for the CDR3 is TGTGCCAGCAGCTTAGTGGACAGCTGGGGTGAAAAACTGTTTTTT.

CDR3 in DNA: TGCGCCAGCAGCCCTGCAGAGCAGCGAAATCAGCCCCAGCATTTT. Residues: CASSPAEQRNQPQHF. This chain links TRBV4-1 with TRBJ1-5, with unresolved D. The germline V gene encodes CDR1 MGHRA and CDR2 YSYEKL. V shed 4 bases and J shed 4 bases, with 14 bases lying between them. The CDR3 is 15 amino acids.

The chain employs TRBV4-3 and TRBJ2-1, with 13 bases that match TRBD2. From germline, CDR1 is LGHNA and CDR2 YSLEER. Trimming at V came to 4 bases and at J to 4 bases, leaving 1 base not matched to a gene. The length of the CDR3 is 15 residues. The CDR3 spells CASSRGLAGYNEQFF. The CDR3 DNA follows: TGCGCCAGCAGCCGGGGACTAGCGGGGTACAATGAGCAGTTCTTC.

The J gene is TRBJ1-5, the V gene TRBV7-8; tentatively, D is TRBD1 (5 bases). The germline V and J ends were trimmed by 3 bases and 8 bases, with 20 bases remaining between them. Germline assignment: CDR1 SGHVS and CDR2 FQNEAQ. CDR3 length: 16 residues. The CDR3 DNA sequence: TGTGCCAGCAGCTTTTGGGGAAACCGGGGGGGGGAGCCCCAGCATTTT. Translated, it gives CASSFWGNRGGEPQHF.

The V call is TRBV11-2, the J call TRBJ2-3; D might be TRBD2 (7 bases). Per germline, CDR1 SGHAT and CDR2 FQNNGV. V was shortened by 4 bases and J by 3 bases, with 14 bases between the two germline ends. CDR3 length equals 15 residues. This CDR3 is CASSYQQGGTDTQYF. As DNA, the CDR3 is TGTGCCAGCAGCTATCAACAGGGAGGGACAGATACGCAGTATTTT.

A single count supports this clone. The chain links TRBV28 to TRBJ1-3; 8 bases map to TRBD1. The length of the CDR3 is 16 residues. CDR1 and CDR2 (germline): MDHEN, SYDVKM. V shed 3 bases and J 3 bases; nucleotides not matched to a gene: 7. CDR3: CASSFRRTGFGNTIYF. As DNA, the CDR3 is TGTGCCAGCAGTTTCCGACGGACAGGGTTTGGAAACACCATATATTTT.

This CDR3 is CASSLLVGAVGETQYF. The CDR3 region has the DNA TGTGCCAGCAGCTTATTGGTGGGGGCAGTTGGAGAGACCCAGTACTTC. This chain joins TRBV11-2 and TRBJ2-5, with TRBD1 as a possible D gene (6 bases). CDR1 SGHAT and CDR2 FQNNGV come from the germline V gene. Deletions cut 2 bases from V and 4 bases from J, with 17 bases between. The CDR3 is 16 residues long.

The rearrangement uses TRBV7-2 and TRBJ2-3; 9 bases match TRBD2. Germline V gene sequence: CDR1 SGHTA, CDR2 FQGNSA. This CDR3 comprises 15 residues. The V and J ends lost 2 bases and 4 bases, in that order; junction bases with no gene match: 4. CDR3 sequence reads: CASSLRAGGSDTQYF. The CDR3 nucleotides are TGTGCCAGCAGCTTAAGAGCGGGGGGTTCAGATACGCAGTATTTT.

J is TRBJ1-1 and V is TRBV19; D unclear. This CDR3 contains 13 residues. Germline values: CDR1 LNHDA, CDR2 SQIVND (reference sequence). V was clipped by 7 bases and J by 4 bases, with 13 bases between them. The CDR3 sequence is CASKTQGGTEAFF. CDR3 sequence (DNA): TGTGCCAGTAAAACACAAGGCGGCACTGAAGCTTTCTTT. Looking up the rest from reference TRBV19 and TRBJ1-1 gives the full variable domain: DGGITQSPKYLFRKEGQNVTLSCEQNLNHDAMYWYRQDPGQGLRLIYYSQIVNDFQKGDIAEGYSVSREKKESFPLTVTSAQKNPTAFYLCASKTQGGTEAFFGQGTRLTVV.